These T cell receptor beta chains were read from a single sample in a study of blood T cell repertoires in COVID-19. Some clones are missing from TCRdb's copy, which holds only in-frame ones; the method was immunoSEQ multiplex PCR. This table has about 80,000 clones, roughly 87% appearing once. Sequenced sample: peripheral blood. Every receptor here comes from an older man with acute or convalescent COVID-19. CDR3s include the opening cysteine and the closing phenylalanine or tryptophan. The D gene is left open where the match is weak. The size field is filled for only some rows; it gives once, few, many or a size class.

CDR3 protein | CDR3 DNA | V gene | clone size | J gene | D gene
CASRTTNTDTQYF | TGCGCCAGCAGAACAACGAACACAGATACGCAGTATTTT | TRBV5-1 | - | TRBJ2-3 | -
CSATHTEAFF | TGCAGTGCTACTCACACTGAAGCTTTCTTT | TRBV20-1 | - | TRBJ1-1 | -
CSASKLAGGPEQYF | TGCAGTGCTAGTAAGCTAGCGGGGGGCCCCGAGCAGTACTTC | TRBV20-1 | - | TRBJ2-7 | TRBD2
CASSRDSYEQYF | TGTGCCAGCAGTCGGGACTCCTACGAGCAGTACTTC | TRBV27 | - | TRBJ2-7 | -
CASSLGEYMNTEAFF | TGCGCCAGCAGCTTGGGGGAGTACATGAACACTGAAGCTTTCTTT | TRBV5-1 | - | TRBJ1-1 | -
CASSQGTGGSSPLHF | TGTGCCAGCAGCCAAGGGACAGGGGGAAGTTCACCCCTCCACTTT | TRBV3-1/TRBV3-2 | - | TRBJ1-6 | TRBD1
CASSRGQGSSDEQFF | TGTGCCAGCAGCAGGGGACAGGGTAGTTCCGACGAGCAGTTCTTC | TRBV3-1/TRBV3-2 | - | TRBJ2-1 | TRBD1
CASSLGGSGQTTSNQPQHF | TGTGCCAGCAGCTTAGGGGGTTCCGGACAGACAACTAGCAATCAGCCCCAGCATTTT | TRBV7-9 | few | TRBJ1-5 | -
CATSRIRQGTYEQYF | TGTGCCACCAGCAGAATTCGGCAGGGAACCTACGAGCAGTACTTC | TRBV15 | - | TRBJ2-7 | -
CASSDSDSPLHF | TGTGCCAGCAGCGACAGTGATTCACCCCTCCACTTT | TRBV21-1 | - | TRBJ1-6 | -
CASSPRRDGTYEQYF | TGTGCCAGCAGCCCCAGGAGGGACGGAACCTACGAGCAGTACTTC | TRBV9 | few | TRBJ2-7 | -
CASSQDYRQGRNGYTF | TGCGCCAGCAGCCAAGATTATCGGCAGGGCCGTAATGGCTACACCTTC | TRBV4-1 | - | TRBJ1-2 | -
CASSDFGQGVRNQPQHF | TGCGCCAGCAGTGACTTCGGACAGGGCGTGCGCAATCAGCCCCAGCATTTT | TRBV10-2 | - | TRBJ1-5 | TRBD1
CASSSAGKYGYTF | TGTGCCAGCAGTTCTGCAGGGAAGTATGGCTACACCTTC | TRBV6-5 | - | TRBJ1-2 | -
CASSYPSGEQYF | TGTGCCAGCAGCTACCCTAGCGGCGAGCAGTACTTC | TRBV5-6 | - | TRBJ2-7 | TRBD2
CASSLDAGVERQQYF | TGTGCCAGCAGCTTAGATGCGGGTGTGGAGAGGCAGCAGTACTTC | TRBV11-1 | - | TRBJ2-7 | -
CASSAGLQQFF | TGTGCCAGCAGCGCGGGACTCCAGCAGTTCTTC | TRBV9 | - | TRBJ2-1 | -
CSASKDTYGYTF | TGCAGTGCTAGTAAGGACACCTATGGCTACACCTTC | TRBV20-1 | - | TRBJ1-2 | -
CATAPGTSTDTQYF | TGTGCCACAGCGCCGGGGACTAGCACAGATACGCAGTATTTT | TRBV24-1 | - | TRBJ2-3 | -
CASGLSGNTIYF | TGTGCCAGCGGGCTCTCTGGAAACACCATATATTTT | TRBV7-8 | few | TRBJ1-3 | -
CASSATGLNTEAFF | TGTGCCAGCAGCGCGACAGGGCTGAACACTGAAGCTTTCTTT | TRBV7-8 | - | TRBJ1-1 | TRBD1
CASSLTGQGTDIQYF | TGTGCCAGCAGCTTGACCGGACAGGGGACGGACATTCAGTACTTC | TRBV5-5 | - | TRBJ2-4 | TRBD1
CASSLGGESPRPQHF | TGTGCCAGCAGCTTGGGCGGAGAGTCCCCTCGGCCCCAGCATTTT | TRBV5-4 | - | TRBJ1-5 | -
CASSPQEEQFF | TGTGCCAGCTCACCCCAGGAAGAGCAGTTCTTC | TRBV18 | - | TRBJ2-1 | -
CASSLMFGGTEAFF | TGTGCCAGCAGCTTAATGTTCGGGGGCACTGAAGCTTTCTTT | TRBV7-2 | - | TRBJ1-1 | -
CASSLESPYSNQPQHF | TGTGCCAGCAGCTTAGAATCCCCCTATAGCAATCAGCCCCAGCATTTT | TRBV7-9 | once | TRBJ1-5 | -
CASSIRGQNYGYTF | TGTGCCAGTAGTATCAGGGGGCAAAACTATGGCTACACCTTC | TRBV19 | few | TRBJ1-2 | TRBD1